This T cell receptor (beta chain) was sequenced for a study of human T cells and chemical hapten exposure. The V segment lost 0 bases and the J segment 11 bases; nucleotides outside the gene matches: 9. This CDR3 comprises 15 residues. Germline loops: CDR1 SEHNR, CDR2 FQNEAQ (reference sequence). This clonotype was seen repeatedly, ten times or more. Time point: pre-sensitization, week 0. Treatment of the sample: therapeutic diphenylcyclopropenone sensitization with weekly scalp DPC. Via MiXCR, TCRdb re-called the RACE reads, giving one row per CDR3 protein. The profile shows around 380,000 distinct CDR3 sequences, 4.5% to 7% of them singletons.

The rearrangement links TRBV7-9 to TRBJ2-2, with TRBD2 identical over 7 bases. Here the sequenced sample was whole blood, taken in connection with sensitization to the hapten diphenylcyclopropenone (DPC). The clonotype was recovered from a woman under 30 with alopecia areata. Some clones in this sample may be carry-over from other donors' samples. Here the CDR3 DNA reads TGTGCCAGCAGCTTAGCGCCCAGCGGGGACCACGAGCTGTTTTTT. Amino acid sequence: CASSLAPSGDHELFF.